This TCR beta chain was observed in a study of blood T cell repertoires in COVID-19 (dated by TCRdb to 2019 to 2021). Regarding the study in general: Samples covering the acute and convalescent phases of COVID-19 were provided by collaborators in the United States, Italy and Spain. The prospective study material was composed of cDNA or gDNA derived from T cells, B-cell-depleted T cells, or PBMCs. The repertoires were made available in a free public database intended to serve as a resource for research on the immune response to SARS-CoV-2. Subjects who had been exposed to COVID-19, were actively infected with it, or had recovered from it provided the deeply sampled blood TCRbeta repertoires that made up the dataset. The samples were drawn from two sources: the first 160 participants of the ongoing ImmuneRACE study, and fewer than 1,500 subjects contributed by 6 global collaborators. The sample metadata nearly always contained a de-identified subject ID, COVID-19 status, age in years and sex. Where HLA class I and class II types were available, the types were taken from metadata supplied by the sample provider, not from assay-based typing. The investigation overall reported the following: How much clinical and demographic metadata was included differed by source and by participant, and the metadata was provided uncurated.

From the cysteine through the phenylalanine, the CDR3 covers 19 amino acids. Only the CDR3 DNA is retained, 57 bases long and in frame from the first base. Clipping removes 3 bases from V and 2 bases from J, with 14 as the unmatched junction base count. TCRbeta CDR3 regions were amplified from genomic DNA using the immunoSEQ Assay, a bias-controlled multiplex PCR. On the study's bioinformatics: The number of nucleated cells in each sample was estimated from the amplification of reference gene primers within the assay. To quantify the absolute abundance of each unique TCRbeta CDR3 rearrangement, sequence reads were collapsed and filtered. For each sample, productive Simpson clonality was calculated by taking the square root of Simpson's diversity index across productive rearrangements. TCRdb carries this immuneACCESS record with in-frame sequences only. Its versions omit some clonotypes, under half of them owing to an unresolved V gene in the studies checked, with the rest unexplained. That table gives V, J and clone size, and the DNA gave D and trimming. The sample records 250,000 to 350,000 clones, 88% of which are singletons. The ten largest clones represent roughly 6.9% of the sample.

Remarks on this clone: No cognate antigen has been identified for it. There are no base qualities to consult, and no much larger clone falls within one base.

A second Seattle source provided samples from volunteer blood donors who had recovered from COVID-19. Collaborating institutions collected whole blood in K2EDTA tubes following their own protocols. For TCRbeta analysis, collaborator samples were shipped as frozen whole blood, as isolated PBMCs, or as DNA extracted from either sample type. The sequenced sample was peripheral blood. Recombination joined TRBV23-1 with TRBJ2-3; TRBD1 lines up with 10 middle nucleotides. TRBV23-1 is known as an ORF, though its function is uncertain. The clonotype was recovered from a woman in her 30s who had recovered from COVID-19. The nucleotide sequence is TGCGCCAGCAGTCACCCGGGGGGCCAGACAGGGGGCATCACAGATACGCAGTATTTT. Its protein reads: CASSHPGGQTGGITDTQYF.